The clone carrying this T cell receptor beta chain came up many times. What it binds is unknown. The sample originates from a study of T cells in Graves' hyperthyroidism and ophthalmopathy. Study context: Before treatment of any kind, peripheral blood was taken at initial diagnosis. Study findings and constraints: Separation of ophthalmopathy from stable hyperthyroidism was achieved by a 13 V-J model. Blood samples included most of the expanded thyroid clonotypes exceeding 0.001.

Each 10 ml fresh peripheral blood draw supplied the PBMCs. The TCR beta CDR3 regions underwent amplification using RNA transcripts as the source. HTBI primers drove first-round RT-PCR of the TCR CDR3. TCRdb called the multiplex PCR reads again in MiXCR, with one record for every CDR3 protein. Of about 400,000 distinct CDR3 sequences listed, around an eighth are singletons. Sequencing used blood. The receptor was derived from a man between 45 and 60 years old with Graves' ophthalmopathy.

The CDR3 reads CSASLAAGETTDTQYF. The DNA of the CDR3 is TGCAGTGCTAGTCTTGCAGCGGGAGAGACAACAGATACGCAGTATTTT. The gene calls are TRBV20-1 and TRBJ2-3, with TRBD2 identical over 8 bases. There are 16 residues in the CDR3. Germline V gene lookup returns CDR1 DFQATT and CDR2 SNEGSKA (reference sequence). The trim removed 3 bases at V and 3 bases at J, leaving 11 bases unmatched.